Listed below are T cell receptor beta chains from one sample, sequenced in a study of blood T cell repertoires in COVID-19. The method was immunoSEQ multiplex PCR; TCRdb's version includes in-frame clones alone and lacks a portion of them. Seen here are some 180,000 clones, roughly 86% observed once, and the top ten hold 2.5% to 3%. Sequenced: peripheral blood. All receptors come from a woman of 80 years or more with COVID-19, enrolled during active disease. Both conserved end residues are part of each CDR3. The D gene is left open where the match is weak. Rows give clone size only sometimes, using once, few, many, or a class for an expanded clone.

cdr3_nt: TGTGCCAGCAGTTTGTCCCGCCCGGGAATAAACAATGAGCAGTTCTTC
cdr3_aa: CASSLSRPGINNEQFF
j_call: TRBJ2-1
d_call: .
clone_size: .
v_call: TRBV27

cdr3_nt: TGTGCCAGTAGTTCTGGACAGGCATCCCTCCACTTT
cdr3_aa: CASSSGQASLHF
j_call: TRBJ1-6
d_call: TRBD1
clone_size: .
v_call: TRBV19

cdr3_nt: TGCGCCAGCAGCTCCGGGACTTTTAACACCGGGGAGCTGTTTTTT
cdr3_aa: CASSSGTFNTGELFF
j_call: TRBJ2-2
d_call: .
clone_size: .
v_call: TRBV5-1

cdr3_nt: TGTGCCAGCAGCTTAGCGAGTAACCGGGAGCTGTTTTTT
cdr3_aa: CASSLASNRELFF
j_call: TRBJ2-2
d_call: .
clone_size: .
v_call: TRBV7-2

cdr3_nt: TGTGCCAGCAGCCGGACCCCTGGCGGGGACTACGAGCAGTACTTC
cdr3_aa: CASSRTPGGDYEQYF
j_call: TRBJ2-7
d_call: .
clone_size: .
v_call: TRBV11-2

cdr3_nt: TGTGCCAGTAGTATAATGGCAGGTCCGCATCAGCCCCAGCATTTT
cdr3_aa: CASSIMAGPHQPQHF
j_call: TRBJ1-5
d_call: .
clone_size: few
v_call: TRBV19

cdr3_nt: TGTGCCAGCAGTTACTCTGGGGCCAACGTCCTGACTTTC
cdr3_aa: CASSYSGANVLTF
j_call: TRBJ2-6
d_call: .
clone_size: .
v_call: TRBV7-3

cdr3_nt: TGTGCCAGCAGCCTAGACAGTGACACTGAAGCTTTCTTT
cdr3_aa: CASSLDSDTEAFF
j_call: TRBJ1-1
d_call: .
clone_size: few
v_call: TRBV6-5

cdr3_nt: TGTGCCAGCAGCCTAATAGCGGGAGGTTTTAATGAGCAGTTCTTC
cdr3_aa: CASSLIAGGFNEQFF
j_call: TRBJ2-1
d_call: TRBD2
clone_size: few
v_call: TRBV7-9

cdr3_nt: TGTGCCAGCCGATCCCAGGGGACTGAAGCTTTCTTT
cdr3_aa: CASRSQGTEAFF
j_call: TRBJ1-1
d_call: .
clone_size: once
v_call: TRBV27

cdr3_nt: TGTGCCAGCAGCTTAGATCAGACAAACAATGAGCAGTTCTTC
cdr3_aa: CASSLDQTNNEQFF
j_call: TRBJ2-1
d_call: .
clone_size: few
v_call: TRBV7-2

cdr3_nt: TGTGCCAGCAGTTCCCCCCAGGGTTGGACTGAAGCTTTCTTT
cdr3_aa: CASSSPQGWTEAFF
j_call: TRBJ1-1
d_call: .
clone_size: once
v_call: TRBV6-5

cdr3_nt: TGTGCCAGCATCAGGGAAGTAAACACTGAAGCTTTCTTT
cdr3_aa: CASIREVNTEAFF
j_call: TRBJ1-1
d_call: .
clone_size: .
v_call: TRBV2

cdr3_nt: TGTGCCAGCAGCATCTTCAGGGAAGATACGCAGTATTTT
cdr3_aa: CASSIFREDTQYF
j_call: TRBJ2-3
d_call: .
clone_size: .
v_call: TRBV7-2

cdr3_nt: TGTGCCAGCAGCGTAGCTCCGGGGGCGGGAGGTAGTGAGCAGTACTTC
cdr3_aa: CASSVAPGAGGSEQYF
j_call: TRBJ2-7
d_call: TRBD2
clone_size: .
v_call: TRBV9

cdr3_nt: TGTGCCAGCTCACCTGGGAGGACTGACAATCAGCCCCAGCATTTT
cdr3_aa: CASSPGRTDNQPQHF
j_call: TRBJ1-5
d_call: .
clone_size: .
v_call: TRBV18

cdr3_nt: TGTGCCAGCAGTGAATGGACGGGAATAGAGACCCAGTACTTC
cdr3_aa: CASSEWTGIETQYF
j_call: TRBJ2-5
d_call: .
clone_size: .
v_call: TRBV2

cdr3_nt: TGTGCCAGCAGCTTGGGGCAGGTCGGTTCACCCCTCCACTTT
cdr3_aa: CASSLGQVGSPLHF
j_call: TRBJ1-6
d_call: .
clone_size: .
v_call: TRBV5-4

cdr3_nt: TGCGCCAGCAGCCAAGATTCTGGGGGCGGCTATGGCTACACCTTC
cdr3_aa: CASSQDSGGGYGYTF
j_call: TRBJ1-2
d_call: .
clone_size: .
v_call: TRBV4-1

cdr3_nt: TGTGCCAGCAGTCGGGGACTAGCGGGATTGAATGAGCAGTTCTTC
cdr3_aa: CASSRGLAGLNEQFF
j_call: TRBJ2-1
d_call: TRBD2
clone_size: .
v_call: TRBV6-6

cdr3_nt: TGTGCTAGTGCGTTGGAGGTCAATCAGCCCCAGCATTTT
cdr3_aa: CASALEVNQPQHF
j_call: TRBJ1-5
d_call: .
clone_size: .
v_call: TRBV12-5

cdr3_nt: TGTGCCAGCAGTTTAAGGGGGCTGGGCACCGGGGAGCTGTTTTTT
cdr3_aa: CASSLRGLGTGELFF
j_call: TRBJ2-2
d_call: TRBD1
clone_size: once
v_call: TRBV27

cdr3_nt: TGTGCCAGCAGCTTGTTTCCCGGGACAGGGGGCGAAGGCTACACCTTC
cdr3_aa: CASSLFPGTGGEGYTF
j_call: TRBJ1-2
d_call: TRBD1
clone_size: .
v_call: TRBV5-6

cdr3_nt: TGTGCCAGTAGTGCGGACAGGGCCTATACGCAGTATTTT
cdr3_aa: CASSADRAYTQYF
j_call: TRBJ2-3
d_call: TRBD1
clone_size: .
v_call: TRBV19

cdr3_nt: TGTGCTAGTGGACTTATTCACCCGAACACTGAAGCTTTCTTT
cdr3_aa: CASGLIHPNTEAFF
j_call: TRBJ1-1
d_call: .
clone_size: .
v_call: TRBV12-5

cdr3_nt: TGTGCCAGTAGTTCGGGACTAGCGGGTTACCAAGAGACCCAGTACTTC
cdr3_aa: CASSSGLAGYQETQYF
j_call: TRBJ2-5
d_call: TRBD2
clone_size: .
v_call: TRBV19

cdr3_nt: TGTGCCAGCAGTGAAGCTGTCGGGGAGACCCAGTACTTC
cdr3_aa: CASSEAVGETQYF
j_call: TRBJ2-5
d_call: .
clone_size: .
v_call: TRBV6-1

cdr3_nt: TGTGCCAGCAGCTTGAACTCTAACTCCTACAATGAGCAGTTCTTC
cdr3_aa: CASSLNSNSYNEQFF
j_call: TRBJ2-1
d_call: .
clone_size: .
v_call: TRBV5-4

cdr3_nt: TGTGCCAGCACGGGACAAACTAATGAAAAACTGTTTTTT
cdr3_aa: CASTGQTNEKLFF
j_call: TRBJ1-4
d_call: .
clone_size: .
v_call: TRBV2

cdr3_nt: TGTGCCAGCAGTTATGATAGTGGCTACACCTTC
cdr3_aa: CASSYDSGYTF
j_call: TRBJ1-2
d_call: .
clone_size: .
v_call: TRBV6-6

cdr3_nt: TGTGCCAGCAGTTTCGATAGCGGGAGAGAGACCCAGTACTTC
cdr3_aa: CASSFDSGRETQYF
j_call: TRBJ2-5
d_call: TRBD2
clone_size: .
v_call: TRBV28

cdr3_nt: TGTGCCAGCAGCTTTCGACTAGCGGTTATCAACACCGGGGAGCTGTTTTTT
cdr3_aa: CASSFRLAVINTGELFF
j_call: TRBJ2-2
d_call: TRBD2
clone_size: few
v_call: TRBV5-6

cdr3_nt: TGCGCCAGCAGCTTGGGACAGGTTAACACCGGGGAGCTGTTTTTT
cdr3_aa: CASSLGQVNTGELFF
j_call: TRBJ2-2
d_call: .
clone_size: .
v_call: TRBV5-1

cdr3_nt: TGTGCCAGCAGTTACTCCGGACAGGGGGCCCAAAAACTGTTTTTT
cdr3_aa: CASSYSGQGAQKLFF
j_call: TRBJ1-4
d_call: TRBD1
clone_size: .
v_call: TRBV6-2/TRBV6-3

cdr3_nt: TGTGCCAGCGGGCAGGGCCTATATGGCTACACCTTC
cdr3_aa: CASGQGLYGYTF
j_call: TRBJ1-2
d_call: .
clone_size: .
v_call: TRBV2

cdr3_nt: TGCAGCGTTCTCCTAGCGGGACGTAATGAGCAGTTCTTC
cdr3_aa: CSVLLAGRNEQFF
j_call: TRBJ2-1
d_call: TRBD2
clone_size: .
v_call: TRBV29-1

cdr3_nt: TGTGCCAGCAGCTTGGACCTCCCCCCAGCGGGAGGGCTCACAGATACGCAGTATTTT
cdr3_aa: CASSLDLPPAGGLTDTQYF
j_call: TRBJ2-3
d_call: TRBD2
clone_size: .
v_call: TRBV5-4

cdr3_nt: TGTGCCACCAGCAGGGAATCCGGGACAGACGAAAAACTGTTTTTT
cdr3_aa: CATSRESGTDEKLFF
j_call: TRBJ1-4
d_call: TRBD1
clone_size: .
v_call: TRBV15

cdr3_nt: TGCGCCAGCAGCCAAGATACCGGGACAGGGGTCTATGGCTACACCTTC
cdr3_aa: CASSQDTGTGVYGYTF
j_call: TRBJ1-2
d_call: TRBD1
clone_size: .
v_call: TRBV5-1

cdr3_nt: TGTGCCAGCAGCTCGGGACCCGGGGGCACTGAAGCTTTCTTT
cdr3_aa: CASSSGPGGTEAFF
j_call: TRBJ1-1
d_call: .
clone_size: .
v_call: TRBV7-3

cdr3_nt: TGTGCCAGCAGAAATACTTACACTGAAGCTTTCTTT
cdr3_aa: CASRNTYTEAFF
j_call: TRBJ1-1
d_call: .
clone_size: .
v_call: TRBV12-3/TRBV12-4

cdr3_nt: TGTGCCAGCTCACCCACCCAGAGGATGGACTATGGCTACACCTTC
cdr3_aa: CASSPTQRMDYGYTF
j_call: TRBJ1-2
d_call: .
clone_size: .
v_call: TRBV18

cdr3_nt: TGTGCCAGCAGCTTAGAGTTCGGGGGAGAGACCCAGTACTTC
cdr3_aa: CASSLEFGGETQYF
j_call: TRBJ2-5
d_call: .
clone_size: .
v_call: TRBV7-2

cdr3_nt: TGTGCCAGCAGTCGGGGGACTAGCGGGACCTACGAGCAGTACTTC
cdr3_aa: CASSRGTSGTYEQYF
j_call: TRBJ2-7
d_call: TRBD2
clone_size: .
v_call: TRBV5-8

cdr3_nt: TGTGCCAGCAGCCAAACCCGGACTAGCTCCTTACCCGAGCAGTACTTC
cdr3_aa: CASSQTRTSSLPEQYF
j_call: TRBJ2-7
d_call: TRBD2
clone_size: .
v_call: TRBV11-1